This entry describes one T cell receptor beta chain. A few counts support this clonotype. The antigen it binds to is not known. The record has no base qualities; no much larger clone is one base away. This specimen belongs to a study of T-cell reconstitution after alpha-beta-depleted transplantation in children (dated by TCRdb to the mid-2010s). The study in broad terms: Using TCR repertoire profiling, the study quantitatively followed how T-cell immune reconstitution unfolded in children after TCRalphabeta/CD19-depleted allogeneic hematopoietic cell transplantation.

This specimen's treatment or condition label, interpreted: allogeneic hematopoietic cell transplantation with graft depleted of TCRalphabeta T cells and CD19 B cells. The transplant recipients were children given TCRalphabeta/CD19-depleted allogeneic hematopoietic cell grafts. Paper-wide results and their limitations: The high TCRbeta diversity at day 60 in some patients was ascribed to recipient T cells and intrathymic progenitors that had survived conditioning. Over subsequent months, a decline in hyperexpanded clone frequencies was noted, and after one year, T-cell counts and TCRbeta diversity were mostly ascribed to newly produced T cells. The apparently early alphabetaT-cell count recovery about two months after transplant was reportedly dependent on only several hundred rapidly expanded clones derived from non-depleted graft cells.

The library was made by PCR. The listed sequencing device is Illumina HiSeq 2500. To normalize quantification of the TCRbeta repertoire, the TCR libraries were built with molecular barcoding that relied on unique molecular identifiers. TCRdb ran its own pipeline on the public reads, namely fastp trimming at Q25 and MiXCR clone calling, and kept in-frame beta chains. Entries that share a CDR3 protein sequence are merged under the most common genes and DNA. The sample table records about 640,000 distinct CDR3 sequences; 10% to 15% of these occur just once. The ten largest make up about 2% of the sample. The CDR3 contains 13 residues, cysteine and phenylalanine counted. Kept here is only the CDR3 DNA, which spans 39 bases and is read in frame from base 1. The germline V gene sets CDR1 to MNHEY and CDR2 to SVGEGT. Between the V and J ends, shortened by 8 bases and 4 bases respectively, the junction contains 15 bases.

This receptor was obtained from a male patient aged 5 to 17 who had a stem cell transplant for acute myeloid leukemia, so the T cells may come from the graft donor. The chain joins TRBV6-2 or TRBV6-3 to TRBJ2-7; perhaps TRBD2 is the D gene, with 5 bases matching. The sample here was PBMCs, mostly from graft donor cells, taken 360 days after TCRalphabeta/CD19-depleted stem cell transplant. The CDR3 reads as follows: CASERKNMYEQYF. The nucleotides are TGTGCCAGCGAGCGGAAGAATATGTACGAGCAGTACTTC.